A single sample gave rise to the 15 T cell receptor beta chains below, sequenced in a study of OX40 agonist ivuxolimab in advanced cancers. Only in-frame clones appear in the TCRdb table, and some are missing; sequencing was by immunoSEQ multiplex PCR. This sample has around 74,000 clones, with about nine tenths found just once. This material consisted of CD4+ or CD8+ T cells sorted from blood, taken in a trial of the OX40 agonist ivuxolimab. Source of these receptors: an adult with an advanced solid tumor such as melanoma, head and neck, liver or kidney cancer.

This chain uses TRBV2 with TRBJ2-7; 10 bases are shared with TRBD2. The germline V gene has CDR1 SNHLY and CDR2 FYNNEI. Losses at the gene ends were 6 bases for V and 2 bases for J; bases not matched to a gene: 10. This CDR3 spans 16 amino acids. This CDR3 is CASRGPGLAKTYEQYF. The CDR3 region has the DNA TGTGCCAGCAGGGGACCGGGACTAGCGAAGACCTACGAGCAGTACTTC.

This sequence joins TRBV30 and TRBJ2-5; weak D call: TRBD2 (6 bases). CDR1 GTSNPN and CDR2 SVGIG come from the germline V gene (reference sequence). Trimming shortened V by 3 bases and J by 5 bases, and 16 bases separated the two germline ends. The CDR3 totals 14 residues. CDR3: CAWSPNGSGETQYF. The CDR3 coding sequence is TGTGCCTGGAGCCCCAACGGCAGCGGGGAGACCCAGTACTTC.

CDR3: CAWRSEYYGYTF. CDR3 coding DNA: TGTGCCTGGAGGAGTGAATACTATGGCTACACCTTC. The chain employs TRBV30 and TRBJ1-2; D not certain. The CDR3 sequence is 12 residues long. Germline CDR1 is GTSNPN and CDR2 is SVGIG (reference sequence). Between the trimmed V and J ends, which lost 3 bases and 3 bases, there was a span of 8 bases.

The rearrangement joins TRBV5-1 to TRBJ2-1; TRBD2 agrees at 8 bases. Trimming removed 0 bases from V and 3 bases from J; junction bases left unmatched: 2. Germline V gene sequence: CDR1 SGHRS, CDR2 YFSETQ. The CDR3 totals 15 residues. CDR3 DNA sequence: TGCGCCAGCAGCTTGGGACTAGCGTACTACAATGAGCAGTTCTTC. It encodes CASSLGLAYYNEQFF. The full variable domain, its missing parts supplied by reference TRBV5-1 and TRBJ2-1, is KAGVTQTPRYLIKTRGQQVTLSCSPISGHRSVSWYQQTPGQGLQFLFEYFSETQRNKGNFPGRFSGRQFSNSRSEMNVSTLELGDSALYLCASSLGLAYYNEQFFGPGTRLTVL.

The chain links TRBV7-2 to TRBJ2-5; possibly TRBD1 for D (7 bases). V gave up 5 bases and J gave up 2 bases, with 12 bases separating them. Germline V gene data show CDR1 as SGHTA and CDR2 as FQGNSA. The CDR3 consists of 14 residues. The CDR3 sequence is CASSQGDWQETQYF. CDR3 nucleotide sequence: TGTGCCAGCAGCCAGGGGGACTGGCAAGAGACCCAGTACTTC.

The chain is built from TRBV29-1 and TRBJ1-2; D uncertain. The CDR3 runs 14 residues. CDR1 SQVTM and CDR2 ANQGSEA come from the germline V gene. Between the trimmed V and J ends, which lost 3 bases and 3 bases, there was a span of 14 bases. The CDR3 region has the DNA TGCAGCGTTGAGACCATAGGGCGGGACTATGGCTACACCTTC. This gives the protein CSVETIGRDYGYTF.

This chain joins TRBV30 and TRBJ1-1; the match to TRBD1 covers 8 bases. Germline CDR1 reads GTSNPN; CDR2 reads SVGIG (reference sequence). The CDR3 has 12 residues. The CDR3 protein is CARDDRGAEAFF. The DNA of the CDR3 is TGTGCGAGAGACGACAGGGGCGCTGAAGCTTTCTTT.

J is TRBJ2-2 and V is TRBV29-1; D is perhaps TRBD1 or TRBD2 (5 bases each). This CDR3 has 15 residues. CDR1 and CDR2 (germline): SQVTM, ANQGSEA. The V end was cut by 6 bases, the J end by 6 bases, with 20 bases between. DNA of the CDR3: TGCAGCGTCGAGGCCCGGGGCCGTCCGTCCGGGGAGCTGTTTTTT. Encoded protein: CSVEARGRPSGELFF.

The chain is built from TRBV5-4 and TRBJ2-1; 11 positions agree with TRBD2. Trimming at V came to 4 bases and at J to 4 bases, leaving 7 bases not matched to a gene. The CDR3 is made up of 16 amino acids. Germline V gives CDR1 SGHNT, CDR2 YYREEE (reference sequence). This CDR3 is CASSPPLAGGYNEQFF. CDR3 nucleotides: TGTGCCAGCAGCCCGCCCTTAGCGGGAGGGTACAATGAGCAGTTCTTC.

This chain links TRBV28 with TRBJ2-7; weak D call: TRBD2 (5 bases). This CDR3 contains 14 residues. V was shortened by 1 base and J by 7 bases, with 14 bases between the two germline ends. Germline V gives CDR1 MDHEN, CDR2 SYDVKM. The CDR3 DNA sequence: TGTGCCAGCAGTTTATACGGCTCGGGGTGGGAGCAGTACTTC. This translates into CASSLYGSGWEQYF. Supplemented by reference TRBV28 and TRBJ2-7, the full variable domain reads DVKVTQSSRYLVKRTGEKVFLECVQDMDHENMFWYRQDPGLGLRLIYFSYDVKMKEKGDIPEGYSVSREKKERFSLILESASTNQTSMYLCASSLYGSGWEQYFGPGTRLTVT.

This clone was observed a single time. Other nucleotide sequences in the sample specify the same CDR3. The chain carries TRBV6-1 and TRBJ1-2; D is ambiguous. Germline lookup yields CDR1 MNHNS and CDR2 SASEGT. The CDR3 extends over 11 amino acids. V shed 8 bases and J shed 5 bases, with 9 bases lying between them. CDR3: CASRSFYGYTF. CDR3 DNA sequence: TGTGCCAGCCGGAGCTTTTATGGCTACACCTTC.

The CDR3 nucleotides are TGTGCCAGCAGCCTGGACGGGAGGTCTATAGATGAGCAGTTCTTC. Amino acid sequence: CASSLDGRSIDEQFF. This sequence joins TRBV4-2 and TRBJ2-1, with 7 bases fitting TRBD2. Germline-derived CDR1 and CDR2 are LGHNA and YNFKEQ. This CDR3 has 15 amino acids. After removal of 4 bases from V and 8 bases from J, the junction contained 11 bases not matched to a gene.

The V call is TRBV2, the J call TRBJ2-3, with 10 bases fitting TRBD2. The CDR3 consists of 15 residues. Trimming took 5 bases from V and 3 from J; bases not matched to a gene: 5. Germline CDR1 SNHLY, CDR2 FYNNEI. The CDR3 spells CASSRLAGLTDTQYF. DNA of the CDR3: TGTGCCAGCAGTAGACTAGCGGGTTTAACAGATACGCAGTATTTT.

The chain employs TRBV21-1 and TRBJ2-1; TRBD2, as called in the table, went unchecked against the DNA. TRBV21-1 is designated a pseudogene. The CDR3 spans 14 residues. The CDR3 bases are TGTGCCAGCAGCAAAGGCCAGCGAGAAAATGAGCAGTTCTTC. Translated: CASSKGQRENEQFF.

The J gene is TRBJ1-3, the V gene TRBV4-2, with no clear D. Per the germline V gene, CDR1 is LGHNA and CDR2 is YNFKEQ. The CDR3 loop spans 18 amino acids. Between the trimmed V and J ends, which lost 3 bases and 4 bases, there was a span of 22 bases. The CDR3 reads CASSHLKGPTTLGNTIYF. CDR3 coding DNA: TGTGCCAGCAGCCACCTTAAAGGGCCGACGACACTAGGAAACACCATATATTTT.